This T cell receptor beta chain was recovered during a study of molecular identifiers for immune sequencing clone quantification. Notes on this clonotype: No antigen is known for it. A much larger clonotype is one base distant, so this may be a read error. In this CDR3 the conserved last residue, phenylalanine or tryptophan, is missing, so a read error is likely.

Germline assignment: CDR1 SGHDT and CDR2 YYEEEE. The germline V and J ends were trimmed by 4 bases and 5 bases, with 8 bases remaining between them. This CDR3 is 12 amino acids long. Study observations and caveats: Clones above 20 RNA copies contained over 97% of effector molecules and under 1% of naive molecules. Spike-in Jurkat TCR RNA from a single cell reportedly registered among about a million naive cells.

Both previously described methods and listed TCR primers were employed to make bulk TCR libraries. MiXCR, run by TCRdb on the PCR reads, gives a single entry per CDR3 protein. The sample contains about 640,000 distinct CDR3 sequences, just under 20% of which appear only once. The sequenced sample consisted of naive CD8+ T cells from blood, with Jurkat cell RNA spiked in. The subset is: FACS-sorted CD8+CD4-CCR7+CD45RA+ naive T cells. The chain is built from TRBV5-6 and TRBJ2-3; no reliable D call. This TCR was recovered from a human donor in good health. Some libraries in this study had Jurkat cell RNA spiked in. CDR3 DNA sequence: TGTGCCAGCAGCGCCGACGTAGATACGCAGTATTCT. Residues: CASSADVDTQYS.